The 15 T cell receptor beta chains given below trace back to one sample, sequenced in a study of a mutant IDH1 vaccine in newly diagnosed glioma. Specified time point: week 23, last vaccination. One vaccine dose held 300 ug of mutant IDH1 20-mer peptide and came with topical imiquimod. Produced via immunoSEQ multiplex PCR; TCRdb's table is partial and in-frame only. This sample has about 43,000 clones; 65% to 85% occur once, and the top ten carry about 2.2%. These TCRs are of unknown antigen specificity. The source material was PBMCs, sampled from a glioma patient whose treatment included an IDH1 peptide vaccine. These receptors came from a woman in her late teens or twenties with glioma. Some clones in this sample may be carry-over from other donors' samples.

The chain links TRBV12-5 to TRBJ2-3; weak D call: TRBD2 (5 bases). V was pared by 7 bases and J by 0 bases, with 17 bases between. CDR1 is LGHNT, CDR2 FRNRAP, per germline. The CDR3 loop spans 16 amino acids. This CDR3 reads CASALFRRTSTDTQYF. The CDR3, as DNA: TGTGCTAGTGCCCTCTTTCGGAGGACTAGCACAGATACGCAGTATTTT. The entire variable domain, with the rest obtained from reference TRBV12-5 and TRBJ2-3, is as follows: DARVTQTPRHKVTEMGQEVTMRCQPILGHNTVFWYRQTMMQGLELLAYFRNRAPLDDSGMPKDRFSAEMPDATLATLKIQPSEPRDSAVYFCASALFRRTSTDTQYFGPGTRLTVL.

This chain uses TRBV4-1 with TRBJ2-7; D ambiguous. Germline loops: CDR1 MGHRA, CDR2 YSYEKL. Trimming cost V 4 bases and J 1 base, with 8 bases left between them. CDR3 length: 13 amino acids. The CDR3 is CASSRPGSYEQYF. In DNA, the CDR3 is TGCGCCAGCAGCCGACCAGGTTCCTACGAGCAGTACTTC.

CDR3 in amino acids: CASSFRAPTGEFRTRTYEQYF. The CDR3 DNA is TGCGCCAGCAGCTTTCGGGCCCCGACAGGGGAATTTCGAACCCGAACCTACGAGCAGTACTTC. This chain links TRBV5-1 with TRBJ2-7; 8 bases agree with TRBD1. Germline loops: CDR1 SGHRS, CDR2 YFSETQ. The trim removed 2 bases at V and 2 bases at J, leaving 24 bases unmatched. There are 21 residues in the CDR3.

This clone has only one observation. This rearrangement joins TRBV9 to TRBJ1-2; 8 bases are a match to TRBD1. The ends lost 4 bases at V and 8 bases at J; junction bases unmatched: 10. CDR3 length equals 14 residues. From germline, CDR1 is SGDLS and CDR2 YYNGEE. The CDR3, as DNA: TGTGCCAGCAGCCCGTCGGACAGGGTAAGCGGCTACACCTTC. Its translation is CASSPSDRVSGYTF.

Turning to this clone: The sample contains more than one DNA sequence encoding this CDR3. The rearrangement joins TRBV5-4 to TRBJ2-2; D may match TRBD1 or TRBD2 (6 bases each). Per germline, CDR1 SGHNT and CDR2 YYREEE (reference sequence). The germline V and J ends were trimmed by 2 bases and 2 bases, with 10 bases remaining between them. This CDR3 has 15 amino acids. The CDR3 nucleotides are TGTGCCAGCAGCTTAGGGGGGCGAAACACCGGGGAGCTGTTTTTT. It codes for CASSLGGRNTGELFF.

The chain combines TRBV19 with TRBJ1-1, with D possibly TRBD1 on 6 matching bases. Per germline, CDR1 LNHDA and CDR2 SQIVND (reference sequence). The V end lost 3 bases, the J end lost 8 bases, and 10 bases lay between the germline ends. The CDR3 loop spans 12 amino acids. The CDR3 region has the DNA TGTGCCAGTAGTATGAGAGGGGGGGAAGCTTTCTTT. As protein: CASSMRGGEAFF.

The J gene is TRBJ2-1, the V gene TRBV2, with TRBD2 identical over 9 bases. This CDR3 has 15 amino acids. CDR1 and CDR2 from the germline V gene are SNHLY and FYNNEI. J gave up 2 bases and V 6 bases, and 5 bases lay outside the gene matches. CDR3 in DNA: TGTGCCAGCAGCCCCGGCGGGAGGGCCTACAATGAGCAGTTCTTC. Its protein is CASSPGGRAYNEQFF.

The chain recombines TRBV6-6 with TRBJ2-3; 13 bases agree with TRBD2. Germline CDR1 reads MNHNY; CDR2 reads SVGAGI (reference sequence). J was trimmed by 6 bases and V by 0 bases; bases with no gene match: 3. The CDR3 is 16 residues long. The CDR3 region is CASSYSMTSGRDTQYF. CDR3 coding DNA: TGTGCCAGCAGTTACTCGATGACTAGCGGGAGGGATACGCAGTATTTT.

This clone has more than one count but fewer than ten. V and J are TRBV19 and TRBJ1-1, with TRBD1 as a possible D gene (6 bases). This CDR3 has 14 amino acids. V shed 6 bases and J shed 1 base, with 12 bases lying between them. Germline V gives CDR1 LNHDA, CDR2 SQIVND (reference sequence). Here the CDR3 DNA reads TGTGCCAGTAGAGGTCGACAGGCGAACACTGAAGCTTTCTTT. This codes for CASRGRQANTEAFF.

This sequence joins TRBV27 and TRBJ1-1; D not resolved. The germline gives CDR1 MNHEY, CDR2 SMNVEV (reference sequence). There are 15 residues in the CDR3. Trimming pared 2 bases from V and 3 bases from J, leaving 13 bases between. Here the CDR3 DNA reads TGTGCCAGCAGTTTAGCTGGAGGATGGGACACTGAAGCTTTCTTT. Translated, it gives CASSLAGGWDTEAFF.

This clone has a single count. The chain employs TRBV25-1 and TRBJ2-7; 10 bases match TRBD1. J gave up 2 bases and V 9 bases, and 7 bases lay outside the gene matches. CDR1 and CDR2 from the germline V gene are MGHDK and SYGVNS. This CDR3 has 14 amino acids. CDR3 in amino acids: CARIFGQGAYEQYF. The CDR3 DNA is TGTGCCAGGATTTTTGGACAGGGGGCCTACGAGCAGTACTTC.

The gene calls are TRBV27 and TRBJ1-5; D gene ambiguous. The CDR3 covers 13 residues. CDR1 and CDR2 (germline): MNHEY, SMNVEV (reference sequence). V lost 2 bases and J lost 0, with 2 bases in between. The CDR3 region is CASSLRSNQPQHF. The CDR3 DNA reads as TGTGCCAGCAGTTTACGTAGCAATCAGCCCCAGCATTTT.

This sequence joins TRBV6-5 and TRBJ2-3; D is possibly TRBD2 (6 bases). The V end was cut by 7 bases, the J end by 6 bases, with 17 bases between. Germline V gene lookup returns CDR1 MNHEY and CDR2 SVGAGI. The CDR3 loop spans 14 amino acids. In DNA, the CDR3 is TGTGCCAGCACAAACCATGGAGGGGCGGATACGCAGTATTTT. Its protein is CASTNHGGADTQYF.

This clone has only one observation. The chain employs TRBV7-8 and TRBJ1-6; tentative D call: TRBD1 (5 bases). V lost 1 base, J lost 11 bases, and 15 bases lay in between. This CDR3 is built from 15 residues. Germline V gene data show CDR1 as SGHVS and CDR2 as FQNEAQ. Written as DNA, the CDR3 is TGTGCCAGCAGCTTAGATATTTGGCAGGGTCCACCCCTCCACTTT. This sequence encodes CASSLDIWQGPPLHF.

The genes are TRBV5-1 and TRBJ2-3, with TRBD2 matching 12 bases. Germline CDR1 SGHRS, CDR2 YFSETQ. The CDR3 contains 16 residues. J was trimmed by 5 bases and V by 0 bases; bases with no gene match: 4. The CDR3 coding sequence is TGCGCCAGCAGCTTGGTACTAGCGGGGGGTGGAGATACGCAGTATTTT. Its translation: CASSLVLAGGGDTQYF.